This T cell receptor beta chain was profiled in a study of B cell selection in AIRE deficiency. Broader study findings: Around 30% of healthy-shared Treg TCRbeta sequences appeared in patient Tconv cells. AIRE-deficient Tconv and Treg repertoires matched healthy donors in TCRBV, CDR3 length, diversity. Shared Treg sequences were biased toward short CDR3s with few non-templated nucleotide insertions.

Worth noting for this clone: The antigen is unknown.

V gave up 4 bases and J gave up 1 base, with 11 bases separating them. This CDR3 is 14 amino acids long. Germline V gene sequence: CDR1 SGHRS, CDR2 YFSETQ. As originally analysed: About 5.6x10^4 patient and 9.4x10^4 or so healthy donor TCRbeta sequences came from Tregs. Using immunoSEQ multiplex PCR, the repertoire was profiled, and TCRdb retains in-frame clones only, with some absent. The V and J calls and clone size are taken from that table; D and trimming were inferred from the DNA. The table shows 15,000 or so clones, with roughly 91% occurring only once. The regulatory T cell sort gate was CD4+CD25hiCD127low/negative.

The sequence was obtained from a human donor with AIRE deficiency. The rearrangement links TRBV5-1 to TRBJ2-5; tentatively, D is TRBD2 (5 bases). Source material: Tregs sorted from PBMCs. CDR3 sequence: CASSRAGGQETQYF. The CDR3 nucleotides read TGCGCCAGCAGCCGGGCGGGTGGCCAAGAGACCCAGTACTTC. Full variable domain (outside the CDR3, taken from reference TRBV5-1 and TRBJ2-5): KAGVTQTPRYLIKTRGQQVTLSCSPISGHRSVSWYQQTPGQGLQFLFEYFSETQRNKGNFPGRFSGRQFSNSRSEMNVSTLELGDSALYLCASSRAGGQETQYFGPGTRLLVL.